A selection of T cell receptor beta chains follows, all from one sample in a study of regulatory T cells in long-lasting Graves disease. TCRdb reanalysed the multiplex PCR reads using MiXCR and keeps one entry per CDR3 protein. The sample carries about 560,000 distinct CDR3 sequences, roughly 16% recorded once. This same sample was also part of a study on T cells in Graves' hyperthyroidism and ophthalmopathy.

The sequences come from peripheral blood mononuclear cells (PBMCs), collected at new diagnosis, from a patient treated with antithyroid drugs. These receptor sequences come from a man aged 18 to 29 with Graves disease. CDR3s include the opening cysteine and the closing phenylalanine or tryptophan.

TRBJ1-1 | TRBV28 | CAIGGTVNTEAFF
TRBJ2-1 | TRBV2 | CASSELANEQFF
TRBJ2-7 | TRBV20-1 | CSAWGLAVSYEQYF
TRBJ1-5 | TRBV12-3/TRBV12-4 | CASSFGQDPYSNQPQHF
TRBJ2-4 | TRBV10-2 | CASRRTGDNIQYF
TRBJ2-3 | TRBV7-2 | CASSLDSFVRDTQYF
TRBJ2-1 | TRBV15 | CATRGVGGNEQFF
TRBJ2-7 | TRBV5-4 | CASSQMTGGATYEQYF
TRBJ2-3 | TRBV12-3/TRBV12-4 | CASSLTSGRVPDTQYF
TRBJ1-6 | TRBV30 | CAWSVVGGGSPLHF
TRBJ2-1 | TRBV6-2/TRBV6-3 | CAVRDSNEQFF
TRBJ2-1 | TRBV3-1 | CASSQALEGHEQFF
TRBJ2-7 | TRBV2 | CASSPDRVGEQYF
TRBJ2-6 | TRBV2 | CASSGGPWTGGGSVLTF
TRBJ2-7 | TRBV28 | CASSPTRSYEQYF
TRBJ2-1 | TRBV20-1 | CSAPRGSEWDEQFF
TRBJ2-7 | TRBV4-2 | CASSARGSGSAHEQYF
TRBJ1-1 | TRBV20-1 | CSAELIAGLEAFF
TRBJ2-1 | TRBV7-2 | CASSLQTSGYNEQFF
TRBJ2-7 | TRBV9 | CASSSQPGQGYEQYF
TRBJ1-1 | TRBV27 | CASSLGQHTEAFF
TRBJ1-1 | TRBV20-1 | CSATTEGNTEAFF